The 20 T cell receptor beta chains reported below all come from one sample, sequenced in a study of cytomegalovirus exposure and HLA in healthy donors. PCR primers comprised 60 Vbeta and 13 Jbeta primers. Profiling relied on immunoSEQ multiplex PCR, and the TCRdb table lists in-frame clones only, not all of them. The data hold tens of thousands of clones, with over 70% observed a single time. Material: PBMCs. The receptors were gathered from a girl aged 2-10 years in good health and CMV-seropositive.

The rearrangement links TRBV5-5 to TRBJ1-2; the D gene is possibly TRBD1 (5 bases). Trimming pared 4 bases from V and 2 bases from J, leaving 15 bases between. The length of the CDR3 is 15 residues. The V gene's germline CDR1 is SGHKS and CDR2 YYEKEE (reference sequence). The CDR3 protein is CASSRQTDENYGYTF. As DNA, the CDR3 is TGTGCCAGCAGCCGGCAGACAGACGAGAACTATGGCTACACCTTC.

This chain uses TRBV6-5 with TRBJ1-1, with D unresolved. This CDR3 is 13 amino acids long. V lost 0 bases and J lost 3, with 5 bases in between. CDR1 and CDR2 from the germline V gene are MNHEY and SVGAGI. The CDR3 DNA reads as TGTGCCAGCAGTTACTCCCGGGACACTGAAGCTTTCTTT. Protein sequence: CASSYSRDTEAFF.

The CDR3 loop reads CASSPPSGSAHEQFF. The CDR3 nucleotides read TGTGCCAGCAGCCCCCCTAGCGGGAGTGCTCATGAGCAGTTCTTC. The genes are TRBV7-2 and TRBJ2-1, with 10 positions matching TRBD2. The CDR3 has 15 amino acids. Germline CDR1 is SGHTA and CDR2 is FQGNSA. Germline trimming cut 5 bases from V and 8 bases from J; bases unmatched to any gene: 9.

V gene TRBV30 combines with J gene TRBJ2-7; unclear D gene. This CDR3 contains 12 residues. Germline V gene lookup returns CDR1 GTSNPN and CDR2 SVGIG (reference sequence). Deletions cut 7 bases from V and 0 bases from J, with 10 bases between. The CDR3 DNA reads TGTGCCTCGCGATTAAGCTCCTACGAGCAGTACTTC. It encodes CASRLSSYEQYF.

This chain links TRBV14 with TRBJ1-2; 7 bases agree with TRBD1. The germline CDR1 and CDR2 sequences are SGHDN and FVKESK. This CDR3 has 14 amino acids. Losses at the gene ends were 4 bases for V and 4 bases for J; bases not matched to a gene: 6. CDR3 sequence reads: CASSPWAGGYGYTF. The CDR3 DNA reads TGTGCCAGCAGCCCTTGGGCAGGGGGCTATGGCTACACCTTC.

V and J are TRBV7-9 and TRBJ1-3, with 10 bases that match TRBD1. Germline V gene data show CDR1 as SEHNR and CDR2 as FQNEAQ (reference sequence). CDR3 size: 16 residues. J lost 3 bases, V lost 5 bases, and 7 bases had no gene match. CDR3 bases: TGTGCCAGCAGCCCCGGGGACAGGGGCCTTGGAAACACCATATATTTT. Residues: CASSPGDRGLGNTIYF.

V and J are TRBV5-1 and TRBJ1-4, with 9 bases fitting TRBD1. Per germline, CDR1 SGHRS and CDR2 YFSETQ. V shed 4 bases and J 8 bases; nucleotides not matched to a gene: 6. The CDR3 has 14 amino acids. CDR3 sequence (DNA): TGCGCCAGCAGCCCGGACAGGGGTTGGGAAAAACTGTTTTTT. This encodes CASSPDRGWEKLFF.

The CDR3: CATQGANTEAFF. The CDR3, as DNA: TGTGCCACCCAGGGGGCGAACACTGAAGCTTTCTTT. The chain carries TRBV7-9 and TRBJ1-1, with 8 bases identical to TRBD1. CDR1 is SEHNR, CDR2 FQNEAQ, per germline (reference sequence). This CDR3 region has 12 residues. Trimming at V came to 10 bases and at J to 1 base, leaving 2 bases not matched to a gene.

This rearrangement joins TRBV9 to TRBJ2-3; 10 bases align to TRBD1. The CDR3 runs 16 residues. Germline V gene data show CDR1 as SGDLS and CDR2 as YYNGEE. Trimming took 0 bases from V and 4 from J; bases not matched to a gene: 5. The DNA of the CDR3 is TGTGCCAGCAGCGTAGCCGGGACAGGGGACCCAGATACGCAGTATTTT. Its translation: CASSVAGTGDPDTQYF.

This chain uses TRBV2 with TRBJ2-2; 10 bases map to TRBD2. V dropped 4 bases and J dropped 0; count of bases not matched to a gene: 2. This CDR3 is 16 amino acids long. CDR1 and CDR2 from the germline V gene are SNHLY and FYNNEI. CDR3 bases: TGTGCCAGCAGTGCCACTAGCGGGACGAACACCGGGGAGCTGTTTTTT. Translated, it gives CASSATSGTNTGELFF.

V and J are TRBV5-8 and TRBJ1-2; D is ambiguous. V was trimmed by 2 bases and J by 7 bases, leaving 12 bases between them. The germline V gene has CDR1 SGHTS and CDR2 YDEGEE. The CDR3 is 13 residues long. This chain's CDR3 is CASSFLGPAGYTF. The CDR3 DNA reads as TGTGCCAGCAGCTTCCTTGGGCCAGCTGGCTACACCTTC.

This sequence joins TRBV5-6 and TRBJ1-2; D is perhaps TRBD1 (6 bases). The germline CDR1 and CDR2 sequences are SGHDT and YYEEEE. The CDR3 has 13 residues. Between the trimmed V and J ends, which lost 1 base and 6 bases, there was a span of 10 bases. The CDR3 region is CASSLNRVDGYTF. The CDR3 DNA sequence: TGTGCCAGCAGCTTGAACAGGGTCGATGGCTACACCTTC.

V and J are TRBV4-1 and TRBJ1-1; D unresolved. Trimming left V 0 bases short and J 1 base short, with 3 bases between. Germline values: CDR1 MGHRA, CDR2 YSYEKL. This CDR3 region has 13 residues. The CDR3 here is CASSQDRNTEAFF. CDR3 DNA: TGCGCCAGCAGCCAAGACCGGAACACTGAAGCTTTCTTT.

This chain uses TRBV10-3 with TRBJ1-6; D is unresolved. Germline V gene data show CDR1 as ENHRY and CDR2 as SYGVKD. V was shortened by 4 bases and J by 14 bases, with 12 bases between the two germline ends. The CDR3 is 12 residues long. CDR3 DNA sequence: TGTGCCATCAGTGCCCATCTAGGATCCCTCCACTTT. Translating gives CAISAHLGSLHF.

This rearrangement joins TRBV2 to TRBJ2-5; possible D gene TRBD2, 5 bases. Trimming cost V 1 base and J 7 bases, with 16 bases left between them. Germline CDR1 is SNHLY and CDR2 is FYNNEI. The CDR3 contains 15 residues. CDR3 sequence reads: CASSEVMTRTRTQYF. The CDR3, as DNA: TGTGCCAGCAGTGAAGTGATGACACGAACTAGGACCCAGTACTTC. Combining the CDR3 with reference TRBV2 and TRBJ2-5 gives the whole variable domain EPEVTQTPSHQVTQMGQEVILRCVPISNHLYFYWYRQILGQKVEFLVSFYNNEISEKSEIFDDQFSVERPDGSNFTLKIRSTKLEDSAMYFCASSEVMTRTRTQYFGPGTRLLVL.

CDR3 nucleotides: TGTGCCAGCAAAAGACATCCGGCAACTAATGAAAAACTGTTTTTT. It encodes CASKRHPATNEKLFF. The genes are TRBV6-4 and TRBJ1-4, with unresolved D. Per germline, CDR1 MRHNA and CDR2 SNTAGT. Trimming removed 7 bases from V and 0 bases from J, with 12 bases in between. The CDR3 totals 15 residues.

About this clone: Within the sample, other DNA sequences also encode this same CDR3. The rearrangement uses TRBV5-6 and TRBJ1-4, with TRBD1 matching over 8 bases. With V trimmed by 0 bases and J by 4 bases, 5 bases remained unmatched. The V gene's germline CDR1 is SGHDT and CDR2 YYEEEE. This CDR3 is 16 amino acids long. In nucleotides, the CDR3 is TGTGCCAGCAGCTTGGGCAGGGGGCGATTTAATGAAAAACTGTTTTTT. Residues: CASSLGRGRFNEKLFF.

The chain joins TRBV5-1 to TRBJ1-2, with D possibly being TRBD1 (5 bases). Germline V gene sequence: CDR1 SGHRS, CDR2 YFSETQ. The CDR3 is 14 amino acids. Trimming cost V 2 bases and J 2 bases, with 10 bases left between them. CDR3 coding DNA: TGCGCCAGCAGCTTCCGCGGGGGGAACTATGGCTACACCTTC. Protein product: CASSFRGGNYGYTF.

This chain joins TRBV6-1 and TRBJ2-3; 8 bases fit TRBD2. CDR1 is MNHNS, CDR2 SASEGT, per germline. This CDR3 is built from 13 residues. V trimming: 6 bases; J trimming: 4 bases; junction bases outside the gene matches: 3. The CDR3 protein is CASSGTRADTQYF. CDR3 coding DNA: TGTGCCAGCAGCGGGACTAGGGCAGATACGCAGTATTTT.

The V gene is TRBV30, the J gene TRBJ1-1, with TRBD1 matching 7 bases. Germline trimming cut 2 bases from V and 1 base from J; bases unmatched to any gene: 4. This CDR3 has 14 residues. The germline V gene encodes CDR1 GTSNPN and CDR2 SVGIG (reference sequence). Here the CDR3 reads CAWSYRGRNTEAFF. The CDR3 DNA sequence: TGTGCCTGGAGTTACAGGGGCCGGAACACTGAAGCTTTCTTT. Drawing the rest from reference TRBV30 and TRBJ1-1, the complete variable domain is SQTIHQWPATLVQPVGSPLSLECTVEGTSNPNLYWYRQAAGRGLQLLFYSVGIGQISSEVPQNLSASRPQDRQFILSSKKLLLSDSGFYLCAWSYRGRNTEAFFGQGTRLTVV.